One sample yielded the 28 T cell receptor delta chains listed below, sequenced in a study of Vδ1+ human thymocytes. Study-wide findings and caveats: In the thymus, TRG and TRD repertoires looked highly polyclonal with Gaussian CDR3 lengths.

RNA was extracted from the cells and then reverse transcribed. Pooled V-gene forward primers with one constant-region reverse primer generated the CDR3 amplicons by multiplex PCR. TCRdb called clones from the multiplex PCR reads again using CATT. In the table there are tens of thousands of delta-chain clones, over 12% of which are singletons. The antigens these receptors bind are not known. What was sequenced was Vdelta1+ gamma-delta thymocytes from the thymus. The sample's subset: FACS-sorted CD3+ TCRalphabeta- TCRVdelta1+ TCRVdelta2- thymocytes. Receptors originate from a girl in the first two years of life who had congenital heart surgery.

This chain links TRDV1 with TRDJ1, with 10 bases fitting TRDD3. J was trimmed by 3 bases and V by 5 bases; bases with no gene match: 15. The V gene's germline CDR1 is TSWWSYY and CDR2 QGS. This CDR3 is 18 amino acids long. CDR3 nucleotide sequence: TGTGCTCTTGGGACCTTTACCCTCCGGGGGATACGGGCCGATAAACTCATCTTT. It encodes CALGTFTLRGIRADKLIF.

This sequence joins TRDV1 and TRDJ1; no clear D gene. The germline V gene encodes CDR1 TSWWSYY and CDR2 QGS. Trimming took off 0 bases at V and 3 bases at J, with 20 bases between the two ends. The length of the CDR3 is 18 residues. The CDR3, as DNA: TGTGCTCTTGGGGAACTCCCCCGTCACCCTGGTCTCGCCGATAAACTCATCTTT. Amino acid sequence: CALGELPRHPGLADKLIF.

For this clone: The junction departs from the called germline gene at one end, perhaps through a read error. Additional DNA sequences in this sample encode the identical CDR3. This chain links TRDV1 with TRDJ1; TRDD2 might be the D (6 bases). The CDR3 is made up of 21 amino acids. Germline CDR1 TSWWSYY, CDR2 QGS. In DNA form, the CDR3 reads TGTGCTCTTGGAGAACCGCATATTCCTATGGAGGAATATGGGAGCACCGATAAACTCATCTTT. Its translation: CALGEPHIPMEEYGSTDKLIF.

In its sample, this clone was seen once. The rearrangement joins TRDV1 to TRDJ1; TRDD2 matches 9 bases. CDR3 length: 18 residues. Germline values: CDR1 TSWWSYY, CDR2 QGS. The junction had 13 bases not matched to a gene; V was cut back by 2 bases and J by 3 bases. CDR3 sequence: CALGEGPSYGWWPDKLIF. The CDR3 DNA follows: TGTGCTCTTGGGGAAGGGCCTTCCTACGGGTGGTGGCCCGATAAACTCATCTTT.

As for this clone: One end of the junction is discordant with germline, which a read error may explain. The chain couples TRDV1 to TRDJ1; 7 bases align to TRDD3. The CDR3 spans 21 residues. Germline V gene lookup returns CDR1 TSWWSYY and CDR2 QGS. CDR3 nucleotide sequence: TGTGCTCTTGGGGAACTAGAGCTCGGCTGGGGGTCCTTTTCGTACACCGATAAACCCATCTTT. Amino acids: CALGELELGWGSFSYTDKPIF.

In regard to this clone: Since a much larger clone is just one base distant, this may be a read error. This rearrangement joins TRAV29/DV5 to TRDJ1; D gene unclear. Germline V gives CDR1 NSMFDY, CDR2 ISSIKDK. The CDR3 totals 14 residues. The CDR3: CAASAQGYTDELIF. As DNA, the CDR3 is TGTGCAGCAAGCGCTCAGGGGTACACCGATGAACTCATCTTT.

This clone was seen a few times. The chain employs TRDV2 and TRDJ1; possible D gene TRDD2, 6 bases. CDR1 is GEAIGNYY, CDR2 EKD, per germline. V was shortened by 0 bases and J by 2 bases, with 18 bases between the two germline ends. There are 17 residues in the CDR3. The CDR3 DNA sequence: TGTGCCTGTGACACCGCACCTTCCCGAGTAAGGACCGATAAACTCATCTTT. Amino acids: CACDTAPSRVRTDKLIF.

This clone has more than one count but fewer than ten. The genes are TRDV1 and TRDJ1; 12 bases are shared with TRDD3. Germline assignment: CDR1 TSWWSYY and CDR2 QGS. The length of the CDR3 is 19 residues. After removal of 6 bases from V and 0 bases from J, the junction contained 14 bases not matched to a gene. For the CDR3, the DNA is TGTGCTCTTGGACCCTACCGCGTACTGGGGGATACTTACACCGATAAACTCATCTTT. This sequence encodes CALGPYRVLGDTYTDKLIF.

In its sample, this clone was seen a few times. The chain links TRDV1 to TRDJ1; 7 bases align to TRDD3. Germline CDR1 is TSWWSYY and CDR2 is QGS. The CDR3 runs 18 residues. Trimming at V came to 5 bases and at J to 0 bases, leaving 15 bases not matched to a gene. DNA for the CDR3: TGTGCTCTTGGGCTCGTAGTACTGGGGACCAAGTACACCGATAAACTCATCTTT. This codes for CALGLVVLGTKYTDKLIF.

The chain couples TRDV1 to TRDJ1; 10 bases map to TRDD3. CDR3 length equals 25 residues. The germline V gene has CDR1 TSWWSYY and CDR2 QGS. Trimming cost V 0 bases and J 4 bases; bases outside gene matches: 32. In DNA form, the CDR3 reads TGTGCTCTTGGGGAACTAAACCTACGGGGATGGGGGATACTCACGGGGGCTCATGGAGTCGATAAACTCATCTTT. Translating gives CALGELNLRGWGILTGAHGVDKLIF.

The V call is TRDV1, the J call TRDJ1, with D tentatively TRDD3 (6 bases). Germline-derived CDR1 and CDR2 are TSWWSYY and QGS. This CDR3 has 12 residues. The CDR3 protein is CAPEGSGGPLIF. CDR3 sequence (DNA): TGTGCACCAGAGGGTAGTGGGGGCCCCCTCATCTTT.

This chain connects TRDV1 to TRDJ2, with TRDD3 matching over 9 bases. Germline CDR1 reads TSWWSYY; CDR2 reads QGS. Trimming removed 2 bases from V and 1 base from J; junction bases left unmatched: 29. The CDR3 loop spans 25 amino acids. The CDR3 nucleotides are TGTGCTCTTGGGGAAAGGTTACGCCCCACTTCTCCCAACTGGGGGACACTCAATTTGACAGCACAACTCTTCTTT. Residues: CALGERLRPTSPNWGTLNLTAQLFF.

This clone was seen a handful of times. This chain links TRDV1 with TRDJ1, with 7 bases fitting TRDD3. Germline assignment: CDR1 TSWWSYY and CDR2 QGS. V was pared by 1 base and J by 0 bases, with 14 bases of the junction left unmatched. This CDR3 is built from 19 residues. The CDR3 protein is CALGEHKAWDTCDTDKLIF. The CDR3 region has the DNA TGTGCTCTTGGGGAACATAAGGCGTGGGATACCTGCGACACCGATAAACTCATCTTT.

The chain uses TRDV1 and TRDJ1, with 8 positions matching TRDD2. CDR1 and CDR2 (germline): TSWWSYY, QGS. Trimming removed 6 bases from V and 0 bases from J; junction bases left unmatched: 12. The CDR3 has 17 amino acids. CDR3 in DNA: TGTGCTCTTGGACCCCTTCCTAGGGGCCAGTACACCGATAAACTCATCTTT. Protein product: CALGPLPRGQYTDKLIF.

The V gene is TRDV1, the J gene TRDJ1, with TRDD3 matching 13 bases. The trim removed 6 bases at V and 2 bases at J, leaving 9 bases unmatched. Germline V gene sequence: CDR1 TSWWSYY, CDR2 QGS. The CDR3 is 17 residues long. In DNA form, the CDR3 reads TGTGCTCTTGGAGCAACTGGGGGATACGCGGGGACCGATAAACTCATCTTT. Its translation: CALGATGGYAGTDKLIF.

The rearrangement joins TRDV1 to TRDJ1; no firm D call. V gave up 5 bases and J gave up 4 bases, with 14 bases separating them. The CDR3 consists of 14 residues. Looked up from germline, CDR1 is TSWWSYY and CDR2 is QGS. The CDR3 sequence: CALGPCFTYDKLIF. The CDR3, as DNA: TGTGCTCTTGGGCCATGCTTCACGTACGATAAACTCATCTTT.

This clone was observed a handful of times. The V gene is TRDV1, the J gene TRDJ1; 9 nucleotides match TRDD3. CDR3 length equals 27 residues. After removal of 2 bases from V and 7 bases from J, the junction contained 44 bases not matched to a gene. Germline CDR1 is TSWWSYY and CDR2 is QGS. The CDR3 nucleotides are TGTGCTCTTGGGGAAAAGTTTTTCGAGGTCGCCTACGAAGGATCTGGACTGGGGGACCGGCTAGTGACTAAACTCATCTTT. Amino acid sequence: CALGEKFFEVAYEGSGLGDRLVTKLIF.

This chain connects TRDV1 to TRDJ1; tentative D call: TRDD2 (5 bases). V was trimmed by 6 bases and J by 10 bases, leaving 27 bases between them. CDR1 and CDR2 from the germline V gene are TSWWSYY and QGS. This CDR3 spans 16 amino acids. CDR3 bases: TGTGCTCTTGGACCCACCGGCCCTACGAGGGACTTGAGACTCATCTTT. Its translation: CALGPTGPTRDLRLIF.

The chain carries TRDV1 and TRDJ1; 9 nucleotides agree with TRDD3. The CDR3 spans 18 residues. Germline CDR1 reads TSWWSYY; CDR2 reads QGS. V shed 2 bases and J 8 bases; nucleotides not matched to a gene: 18. The CDR3 DNA reads TGTGCTCTTGGGGAAGGTGGGGGGGATACATCCATCCCACCAAAACTCATCTTT. Translated, it gives CALGEGGGDTSIPPKLIF.

Only a few counts were recorded for this clone. The chain employs TRDV1 and TRDJ1, with 9 bases matching TRDD2. V trimming: 5 bases; J trimming: 2 bases; junction bases outside the gene matches: 18. The germline V gene has CDR1 TSWWSYY and CDR2 QGS. The CDR3 totals 19 residues. CDR3 nucleotide sequence: TGTGCTCTTGGGTTCACCTTCCTACGTCGTCTGGGTACAACCGATAAACTCATCTTT. This sequence encodes CALGFTFLRRLGTTDKLIF.

This clone came up a few times. V and J are TRDV1 and TRDJ1; 7 bases map to TRDD3. Germline trimming cut 4 bases from V and 2 bases from J; bases unmatched to any gene: 19. Looked up from germline, CDR1 is TSWWSYY and CDR2 is QGS. CDR3 length equals 19 residues. This chain's CDR3 is CALGGGIPYWGQGTDKLIF. The CDR3 bases are TGTGCTCTTGGGGGGGGAATTCCGTACTGGGGACAGGGGACCGATAAACTCATCTTT.

There are a few counts of this clone. The V and J genes are TRDV1 and TRDJ1; 13 bases line up with TRDD3. The CDR3 loop spans 21 amino acids. CDR1 and CDR2 (germline): TSWWSYY, QGS. Trimming cost V 0 bases and J 1 base; bases outside gene matches: 14. The CDR3 region has the DNA TGTGCTCTTGGGGAACTATCTCCGGGACTGGGGGATACGAGATGCACCGATAAACTCATCTTT. Protein sequence: CALGELSPGLGDTRCTDKLIF.

This clone was recorded a few times. The V call is TRDV1, the J call TRDJ1; D is unclear. There are 14 residues in the CDR3. Germline CDR1 is TSWWSYY and CDR2 is QGS. V was cut by 4 bases and J by 2 bases, with 11 bases left in between. The CDR3: CALGVLLGTDKLIF. CDR3 DNA: TGTGCTCTTGGGGTCCTCCTCGGGACCGATAAACTCATCTTT.

This clone was detected only a few times. This rearrangement joins TRDV1 to TRDJ1, with D possibly being TRDD2 (5 bases). The germline CDR1 and CDR2 sequences are TSWWSYY and QGS. V lost 4 bases and J lost 1, with 10 bases in between. The CDR3 totals 14 residues. The CDR3 nucleotides read TGTGCTCTTGGGGGCCTTCTTTTCACCGATAAACTCATCTTT. Its protein product is CALGGLLFTDKLIF.

The gene calls are TRDV1 and TRDJ1; 9 nucleotides match TRDD3. The CDR3 is 22 residues long. The V gene's germline CDR1 is TSWWSYY and CDR2 QGS. V was pared by 0 bases and J by 2 bases, with 22 bases of the junction left unmatched. CDR3 nucleotide sequence: TGTGCTCTTGGGGAACTACCCTACTCCTGGGGGATCAGCAGGTTTGAGACCGATAAACTCATCTTT. Amino acid sequence: CALGELPYSWGISRFETDKLIF.

J is TRDJ1 and V is TRDV1, with 8 bases aligning to TRDD3. CDR3 length equals 19 residues. The germline V gene encodes CDR1 TSWWSYY and CDR2 QGS. Unmatched junction bases numbered 23, after V lost 4 bases and J lost 7 bases. The CDR3 region is CALGGTSSVRGYLFGKLIF. The CDR3 nucleotides read TGTGCTCTTGGGGGCACTTCGTCGGTTAGGGGATACCTTTTCGGTAAACTCATCTTT.

This chain uses TRDV1 with TRDJ1; D might be TRDD3 (6 bases). The germline V and J ends were trimmed by 0 bases and 0 bases, with 17 bases remaining between them. Germline CDR1 reads TSWWSYY; CDR2 reads QGS. CDR3 size: 18 residues. As DNA, the CDR3 is TGTGCTCTTGGGGAACTCGGTCCACGGGGGAAGTACACCGATAAACTCATCTTT. This gives the protein CALGELGPRGKYTDKLIF.

The V and J genes are TRDV1 and TRDJ1; 10 bases match TRDD3. CDR3 length equals 17 residues. CDR1 TSWWSYY and CDR2 QGS come from the germline V gene. V was clipped by 4 bases and J by 3 bases; unmatched bases: 11. CDR3 coding DNA: TGTGCTCTTGGGGGCCCTGTCTGGGGGATAGAACCCGATAAACTCATCTTT. Its translation is CALGGPVWGIEPDKLIF.